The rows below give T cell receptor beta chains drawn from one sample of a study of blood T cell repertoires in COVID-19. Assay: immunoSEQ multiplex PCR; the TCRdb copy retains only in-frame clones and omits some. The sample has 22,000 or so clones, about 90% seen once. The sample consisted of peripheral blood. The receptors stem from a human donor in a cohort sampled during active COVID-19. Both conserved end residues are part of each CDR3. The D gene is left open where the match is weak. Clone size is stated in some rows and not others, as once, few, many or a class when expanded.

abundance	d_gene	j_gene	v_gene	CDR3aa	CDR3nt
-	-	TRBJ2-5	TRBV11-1	CASSFSGPTVPETQYF	TGTGCCAGCAGCTTCTCCGGCCCCACAGTCCCAGAGACCCAGTACTTC
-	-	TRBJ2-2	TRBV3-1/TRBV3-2	CASSPHGAKNTGELFF	TGTGCCAGCAGCCCGCATGGTGCTAAGAACACCGGGGAGCTGTTTTTT
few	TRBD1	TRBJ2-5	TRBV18	CASSPQTGSQETQYF	TGTGCCAGCTCACCACAGACAGGGAGTCAGGAGACCCAGTACTTC
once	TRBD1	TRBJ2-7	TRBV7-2	CASSPRQGARLEQYF	TGTGCCAGCAGCCCAAGACAGGGGGCTCGTCTCGAGCAGTACTTC
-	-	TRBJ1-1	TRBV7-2	CASSVQQGTEAFF	TGTGCCAGCAGCGTTCAACAGGGCACTGAAGCTTTCTTT
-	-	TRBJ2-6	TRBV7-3	CASSLDGARFSGANVLTF	TGTGCCAGCAGCTTAGATGGGGCCAGGTTCTCTGGGGCCAACGTCCTGACTTTC
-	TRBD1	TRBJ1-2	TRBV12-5	CASGWGQDYYTF	TGTGCTAGTGGTTGGGGACAGGACTACTACACCTTC
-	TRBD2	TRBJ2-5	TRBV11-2	CASSFRLAGRRGQETQYF	TGTGCCAGCAGCTTTCGACTAGCGGGGAGGCGGGGGCAAGAGACCCAGTACTTC
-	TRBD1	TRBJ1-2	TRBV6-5	CAIHAGTGGLYGYTF	TGTGCCATCCACGCCGGGACAGGGGGCCTCTATGGCTACACCTTC
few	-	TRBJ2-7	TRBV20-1	CSARSGHEQYF	TGCAGTGCTAGAAGCGGGCACGAGCAGTACTTC
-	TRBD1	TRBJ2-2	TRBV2	CATASQGAVSGELFF	TGTGCCACAGCAAGCCAGGGGGCGGTTAGCGGGGAGCTGTTTTTT
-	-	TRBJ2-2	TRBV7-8	CASTPKDGHNTGELFF	TGTGCCAGCACCCCTAAGGATGGGCACAACACCGGGGAGCTGTTTTTT
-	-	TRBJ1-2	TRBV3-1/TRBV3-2	CASSQDGRRGGYTF	TGTGCCAGCAGCCAAGATGGCCGTCGCGGGGGCTACACCTTC
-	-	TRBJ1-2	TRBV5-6	CASSLVGSYGYTF	TGTGCCAGCAGCTTGGTGGGGAGCTATGGCTACACCTTC
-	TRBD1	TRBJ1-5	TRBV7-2	CASSSTGVDNQPQHF	TGTGCCAGCAGCTCAACAGGGGTCGACAATCAGCCCCAGCATTTT
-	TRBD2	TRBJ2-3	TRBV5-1	CASGVGLVGSTDTQYF	TGCGCCAGCGGAGTAGGACTAGTTGGGAGCACAGATACGCAGTATTTT
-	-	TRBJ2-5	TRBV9	CASSVTLRTEETQYF	TGTGCCAGCAGCGTTACCCTGAGGACAGAAGAGACCCAGTACTTC
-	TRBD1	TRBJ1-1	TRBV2	CASLSTGTGVTEAFF	TGTGCCAGCCTAAGTACCGGGACAGGGGTCACTGAAGCTTTCTTT
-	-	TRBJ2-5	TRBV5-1	CASSGAGVTRETQYF	TGCGCCAGCAGCGGGGCAGGGGTGACTCGAGAGACCCAGTACTTC
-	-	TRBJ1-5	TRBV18	CASSPPMEAPQHF	TGTGCCAGCTCACCACCGATGGAGGCGCCCCAGCATTTT
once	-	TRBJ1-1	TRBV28	CASSLRRQFSNTEAFF	TGTGCCAGCAGTCTACGCCGACAGTTCTCGAACACTGAAGCTTTCTTT
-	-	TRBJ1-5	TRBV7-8	CASSSQGFGNQPQHF	TGTGCCAGCAGCTCACAGGGATTCGGCAATCAGCCCCAGCATTTT
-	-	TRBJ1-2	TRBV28	CASSLTTGINGYTF	TGTGCCAGCAGTTTAACGACAGGCATTAATGGCTACACCTTC
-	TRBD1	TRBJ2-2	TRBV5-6	CASSSKRTGAWTGELFF	TGTGCCAGCAGCTCGAAGAGGACAGGGGCTTGGACCGGGGAGCTGTTTTTT
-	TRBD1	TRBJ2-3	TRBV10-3	CATSGQGSTDTQYF	TGTGCCACTTCCGGACAGGGTAGCACAGATACGCAGTATTTT
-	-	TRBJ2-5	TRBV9	CASSVAAYPQETQYF	TGTGCCAGCAGCGTAGCAGCGTATCCCCAAGAGACCCAGTACTTC
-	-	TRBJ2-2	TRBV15	CATSRGGPDTGELFF	TGTGCCACCAGCAGAGGCGGGCCCGACACCGGGGAGCTGTTTTTT
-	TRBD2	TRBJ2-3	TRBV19	CASSPTSGRTDTQYF	TGTGCCAGTAGTCCGACTAGCGGGCGGACAGATACGCAGTATTTT
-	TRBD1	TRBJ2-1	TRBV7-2	CASSFRQGIVYEQFF	TGTGCCAGCAGCTTCCGACAGGGGATAGTTTATGAGCAGTTCTTC
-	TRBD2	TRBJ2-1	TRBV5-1	CASSLRLAAYNEQFF	TGCGCCAGCAGCTTGCGACTAGCGGCCTACAATGAGCAGTTCTTC
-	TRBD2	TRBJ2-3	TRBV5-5	CASSTLAGVADTQYF	TGTGCCAGCAGCACTTTAGCGGGAGTAGCAGATACGCAGTATTTT
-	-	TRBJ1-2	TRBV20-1	CSASGGEPHGYTF	TGCAGTGCTAGTGGGGGGGAACCCCATGGCTACACCTTC
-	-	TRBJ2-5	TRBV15	CATSRDRGSQETQYF	TGTGCCACCAGCAGAGATAGGGGCAGCCAAGAGACCCAGTACTTC
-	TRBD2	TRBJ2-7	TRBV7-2	CASSQAGGSSYEQYF	TGTGCCAGCAGCCAAGCCGGGGGGAGCTCCTACGAGCAGTACTTC
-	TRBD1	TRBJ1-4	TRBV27	CASSPGDRYSEKLFF	TGTGCCAGCAGTCCAGGGGACAGATATTCTGAAAAACTGTTTTTT
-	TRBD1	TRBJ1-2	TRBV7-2	CASSSGQGLGYTF	TGTGCCAGCAGCTCAGGACAGGGGCTTGGCTACACCTTC
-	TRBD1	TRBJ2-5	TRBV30	CAWSVRRQGFRRWRETQYF	TGTGCCTGGAGTGTACGCCGACAGGGGTTCCGACGGTGGAGAGAGACCCAGTACTTC
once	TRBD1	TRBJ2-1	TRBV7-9	CASSPDRGSYNEQFF	TGTGCCAGCAGCCCGGACAGGGGGAGCTACAATGAGCAGTTCTTC
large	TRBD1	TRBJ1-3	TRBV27	CASSYRGGNTIYF	TGTGCCAGCAGCTACAGGGGTGGAAACACCATATATTTT
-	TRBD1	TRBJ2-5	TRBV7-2	CASSYVTGRQETQYF	TGTGCCAGCAGCTATGTGACAGGGCGTCAAGAGACCCAGTACTTC
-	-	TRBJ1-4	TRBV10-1	CASSESRGWDEKLFF	TGCGCCAGCAGTGAGTCCCGGGGTTGGGATGAAAAACTGTTTTTT
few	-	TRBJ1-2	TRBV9	CASSYGPLGDYGYTF	TGTGCCAGCAGTTACGGCCCCCTAGGAGACTATGGCTACACCTTC
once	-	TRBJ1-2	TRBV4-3	CASSQDPGGVPGYTF	TGCGCCAGCAGCCAAGATCCGGGTGGCGTCCCTGGCTACACCTTC
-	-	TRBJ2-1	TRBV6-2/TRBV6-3	CASSFVLGRATNAYNEQFF	TGTGCCAGCAGCTTCGTTCTGGGCCGAGCGACTAACGCCTACAATGAGCAGTTCTTC
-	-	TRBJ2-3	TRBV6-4	CASSPQAATTDTQYF	TGTGCCAGCAGTCCCCAGGCAGCCACCACAGATACGCAGTATTTT
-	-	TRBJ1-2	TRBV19	CASSIAYSEVSYGYTF	TGTGCCAGTAGTATAGCTTACTCCGAAGTGAGTTATGGCTACACCTTC
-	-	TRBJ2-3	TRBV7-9	CASSLAGADTQYF	TGTGCCAGCAGCTTAGCTGGGGCCGATACGCAGTATTTT